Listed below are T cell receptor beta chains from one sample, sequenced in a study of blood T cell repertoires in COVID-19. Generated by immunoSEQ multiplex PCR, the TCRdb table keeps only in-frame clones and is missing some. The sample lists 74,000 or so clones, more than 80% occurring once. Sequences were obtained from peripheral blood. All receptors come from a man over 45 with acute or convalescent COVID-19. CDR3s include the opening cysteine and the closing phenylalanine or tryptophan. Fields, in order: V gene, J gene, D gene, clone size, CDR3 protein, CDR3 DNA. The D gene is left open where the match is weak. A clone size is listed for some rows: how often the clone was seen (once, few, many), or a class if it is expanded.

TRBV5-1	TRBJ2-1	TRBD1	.	CASSLNRGDYNEQFF	TGCGCCAGCAGCTTGAACAGGGGAGACTACAATGAGCAGTTCTTC
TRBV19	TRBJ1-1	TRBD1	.	CASSSLQGRFLPEAFF	TGTGCCAGTAGTTCCCTACAGGGGAGGTTTCTCCCTGAAGCTTTCTTT
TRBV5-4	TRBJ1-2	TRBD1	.	CASSYPGQGRGYTF	TGTGCCAGCAGCTATCCGGGACAGGGTCGGGGCTACACCTTC
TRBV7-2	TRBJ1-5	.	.	CASSLSEDQPQHF	TGTGCCAGCAGCTTATCAGAGGATCAGCCCCAGCATTTT
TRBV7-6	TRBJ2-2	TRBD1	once	CASSLLEGADTGELFF	TGTGCCAGCAGCTTATTAGAGGGGGCGGACACCGGGGAGCTGTTTTTT
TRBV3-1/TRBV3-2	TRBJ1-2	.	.	CASSQASGGFGYTF	TGTGCCAGCAGCCAAGCCTCTGGGGGGTTTGGCTACACCTTC
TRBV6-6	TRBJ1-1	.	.	CASNRRGSGTEAFF	TGTGCCAGCAACCGCCGGGGGTCGGGCACTGAAGCTTTCTTT
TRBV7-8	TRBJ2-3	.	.	CASSPTGPDTQYF	TGTGCCAGCAGCCCCACTGGTCCAGATACGCAGTATTTT
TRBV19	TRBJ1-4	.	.	CASSIIVGQHNEKLFF	TGTGCCAGTAGTATTATAGTTGGACAGCATAATGAAAAACTGTTTTTT
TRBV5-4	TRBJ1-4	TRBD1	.	CASSLPGQGNEKLFF	TGTGCCAGCAGCCTTCCGGGACAGGGCAATGAAAAACTGTTTTTT
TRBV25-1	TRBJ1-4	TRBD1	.	CASSDPRRDSPPREKLFF	TGTGCCAGCAGTGACCCCCGCCGGGACAGCCCTCCTCGGGAAAAACTGTTTTTT
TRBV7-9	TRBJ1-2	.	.	CASSLEGGYGYTF	TGTGCCAGCAGCTTAGAGGGAGGGTATGGCTACACCTTC
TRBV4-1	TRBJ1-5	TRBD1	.	CASSPVQGSRNQPQHF	TGCGCCAGCAGCCCGGTACAGGGGTCTCGCAATCAGCCCCAGCATTTT
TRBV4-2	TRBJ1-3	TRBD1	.	CASSRQTGDAASGNTIYF	TGTGCCAGCAGCCGACAAACAGGGGACGCCGCCTCTGGAAACACCATATATTTT
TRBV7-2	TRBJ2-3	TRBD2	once	CASSDGLAGELADTQYF	TGTGCCAGCAGCGATGGACTAGCGGGAGAACTTGCAGATACGCAGTATTTT
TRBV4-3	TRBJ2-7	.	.	CASSQGTTSHYEQYF	TGCGCCAGCAGCCAAGGGACTACCTCTCACTACGAGCAGTACTTC
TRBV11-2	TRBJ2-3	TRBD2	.	CASSLDHWSGRGGDTQYF	TGTGCCAGCAGCTTAGATCACTGGAGCGGGAGGGGGGGAGATACGCAGTATTTT
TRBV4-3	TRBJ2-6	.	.	CASSQKSQNTGANVLTF	TGCGCCAGCAGCCAGAAGTCTCAGAACACTGGGGCCAACGTCCTGACTTTC
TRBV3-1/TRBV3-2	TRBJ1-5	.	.	CASSQTRGQPQHF	TGTGCCAGCAGCCAGACCAGGGGTCAGCCCCAGCATTTT
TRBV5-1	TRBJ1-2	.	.	CASSSTVQGYGYTF	TGCGCCAGCAGCTCCACCGTCCAGGGTTACGGCTACACCTTC
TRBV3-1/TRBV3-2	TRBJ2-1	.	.	CASSQGHLNEQFF	TGTGCCAGCAGCCAAGGACACCTCAATGAGCAGTTCTTC
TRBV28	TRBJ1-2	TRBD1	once	CASSLGDRPHYGYTF	TGTGCCAGCAGTTTGGGGGACAGACCCCATTATGGCTACACCTTC
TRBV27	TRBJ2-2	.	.	CASSLGHNTGELFF	TGTGCCAGCAGTCTGGGACACAACACCGGGGAGCTGTTTTTT
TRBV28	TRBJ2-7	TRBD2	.	CASSLPGGLAGGTYEQYF	TGTGCCAGCAGTTTACCCGGGGGACTAGCGGGAGGGACCTACGAGCAGTACTTC
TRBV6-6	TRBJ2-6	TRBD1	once	CASSPGQGDSGANVLTF	TGTGCCAGCAGTCCGGGACAGGGCGACTCTGGGGCCAACGTCCTGACTTTC
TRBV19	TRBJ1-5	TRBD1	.	CASGTGGRGSNQPQHF	TGTGCCAGTGGGACAGGGGGCCGTGGTAGCAATCAGCCCCAGCATTTT
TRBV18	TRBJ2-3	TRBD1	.	CASSPKRTGWTDTQYF	TGTGCCAGCTCACCCAAACGGACAGGGTGGACAGATACGCAGTATTTT
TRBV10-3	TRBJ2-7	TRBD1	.	CAISETGGFLNEQYF	TGTGCCATCAGTGAGACAGGGGGCTTCTTAAACGAGCAGTACTTC
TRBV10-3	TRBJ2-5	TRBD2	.	CAISDRTSGTETQYF	TGTGCCATCAGTGACAGGACTAGCGGGACGGAGACCCAGTACTTC
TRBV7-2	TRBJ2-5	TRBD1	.	CASDPGGAETQYF	TGTGCCAGCGACCCAGGGGGCGCTGAGACCCAGTACTTC
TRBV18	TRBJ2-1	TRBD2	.	CASSLSSPSGRGNEQFF	TGTGCCAGCTCACTCTCTTCCCCCAGCGGGAGAGGCAATGAGCAGTTCTTC
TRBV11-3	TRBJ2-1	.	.	CASSRFAGSQNEQFF	TGTGCCAGCAGCCGCTTCGCGGGGAGTCAGAATGAGCAGTTCTTC
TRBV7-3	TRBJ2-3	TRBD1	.	CASSRDRGGADTQYF	TGTGCCAGCAGCCGGGACAGGGGAGGGGCAGATACGCAGTATTTT
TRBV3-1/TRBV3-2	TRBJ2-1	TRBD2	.	CASSQRVAGYNEQFF	TGTGCCAGCAGCCAACGGGTAGCGGGTTACAATGAGCAGTTCTTC
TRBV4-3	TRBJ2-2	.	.	CASSQVAGTNTGELFF	TGCGCCAGCAGCCAAGTGGCGGGAACGAACACCGGGGAGCTGTTTTTT
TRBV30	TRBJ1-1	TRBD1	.	CAWSVPPTQGAIDTEAFF	TGTGCCTGGAGCGTCCCCCCCACACAGGGGGCGATCGACACTGAAGCTTTCTTT
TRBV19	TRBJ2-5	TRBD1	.	CASSIVDREETQYF	TGTGCCAGTAGTATAGTGGACAGGGAAGAGACCCAGTACTTC
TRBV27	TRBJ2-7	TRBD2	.	CASFDREAYEQYF	TGTGCCAGCTTTGATCGGGAGGCATACGAGCAGTACTTC
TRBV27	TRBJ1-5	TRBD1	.	CASSSLRTGEGGYSNQPQHF	TGTGCCAGCAGTTCGTTAAGGACAGGGGAGGGGGGGTATAGCAATCAGCCCCAGCATTTT
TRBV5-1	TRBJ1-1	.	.	CASSLSTPSNTEAFF	TGCGCCAGCAGCTTGTCGACACCCTCCAACACTGAAGCTTTCTTT
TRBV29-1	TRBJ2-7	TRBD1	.	CSVGTGSSYEQYF	TGCAGCGTTGGGACAGGGAGCTCCTACGAGCAGTACTTC
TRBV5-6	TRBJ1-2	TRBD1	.	CASSPGQSYGYTF	TGTGCCAGCAGCCCGGGACAGTCCTATGGCTACACCTTC
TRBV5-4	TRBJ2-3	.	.	CASSLGWADTQYF	TGTGCCAGCAGCTTGGGTTGGGCGGATACGCAGTATTTT
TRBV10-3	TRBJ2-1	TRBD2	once	CAISESIWTSGSSYNEQFF	TGTGCCATCAGTGAGTCGATATGGACTAGCGGGAGCTCCTACAATGAGCAGTTCTTC
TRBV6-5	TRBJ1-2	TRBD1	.	CASSYTGQGGGYTF	TGTGCCAGCAGTTACACTGGACAGGGTGGTGGCTACACCTTC
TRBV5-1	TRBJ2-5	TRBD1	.	CASSLAPGQGLETQYF	TGCGCCAGCAGCTTGGCCCCGGGACAGGGATTGGAGACCCAGTACTTC
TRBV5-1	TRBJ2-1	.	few	CASRRGPNNEQFF	TGCGCCAGCAGAAGAGGGCCTAACAATGAGCAGTTCTTC
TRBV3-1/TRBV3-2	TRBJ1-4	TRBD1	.	CASSRDRVEKLFF	TGTGCCAGCAGCCGAGACAGGGTCGAAAAACTGTTTTTT
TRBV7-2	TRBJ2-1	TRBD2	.	CASSLGSGFSNEQFF	TGTGCCAGCAGCTTAGGTAGCGGGTTTTCCAATGAGCAGTTCTTC
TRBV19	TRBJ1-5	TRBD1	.	CASSGDRFNSNQPQHF	TGTGCCAGTAGCGGGGACAGGTTCAATAGCAATCAGCCCCAGCATTTT
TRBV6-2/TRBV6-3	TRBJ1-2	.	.	CASSYSTGRGYGYTF	TGTGCCAGCAGTTACTCGACAGGACGCGGGTATGGCTACACCTTC